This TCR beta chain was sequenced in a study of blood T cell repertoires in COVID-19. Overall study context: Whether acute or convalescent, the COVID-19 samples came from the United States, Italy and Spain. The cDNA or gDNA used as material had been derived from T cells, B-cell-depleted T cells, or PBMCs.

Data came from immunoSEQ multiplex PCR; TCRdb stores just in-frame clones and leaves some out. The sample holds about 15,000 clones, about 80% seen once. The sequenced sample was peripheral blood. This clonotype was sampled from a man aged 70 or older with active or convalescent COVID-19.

The CDR3 region has the DNA TGCAGTGCTAGTAACAGGGGGACGAGGAGTAGTGGCTACACCTTC. Its translation: CSASNRGTRSSGYTF. The chain uses TRBV20-1 and TRBJ1-2, with TRBD1 matching 8 bases. J lost 7 bases, V lost 3 bases, and 13 bases had no gene match. Germline V gives CDR1 DFQATT, CDR2 SNEGSKA (reference sequence). This CDR3 is built from 15 residues.